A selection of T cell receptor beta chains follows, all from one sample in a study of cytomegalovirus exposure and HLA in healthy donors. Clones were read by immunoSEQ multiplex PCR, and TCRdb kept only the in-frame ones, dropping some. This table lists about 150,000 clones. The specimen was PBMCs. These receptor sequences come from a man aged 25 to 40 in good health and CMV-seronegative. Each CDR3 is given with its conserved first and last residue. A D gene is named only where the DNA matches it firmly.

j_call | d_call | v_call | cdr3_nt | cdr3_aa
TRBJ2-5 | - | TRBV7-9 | TGTGCCAGCAGCTTATGGGGTGGGGAGACCCGGTACTTC | CASSLWGGETRYF
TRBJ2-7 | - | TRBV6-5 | TGTGCCAGCAGTTACAAGGACAGCTCCTACGAGCAGTACTTC | CASSYKDSSYEQYF
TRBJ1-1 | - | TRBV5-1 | TGCGCCAGCCTAGGCGGGTTGGGAGAAGCTTTCTTT | CASLGGLGEAFF
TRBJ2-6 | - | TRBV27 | TGTGCCAGCAGTCCGAGATCTACTGGGGCCAACGTCCTGACTTTC | CASSPRSTGANVLTF
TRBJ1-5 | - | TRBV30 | TGTGCCTGGAGTACAGGGAGAAGAGGAGCCCAGCATTTT | CAWSTGRRGAQHF
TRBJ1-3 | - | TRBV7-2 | TGTGCCAGCAGCTTATTAGGAGGCCTGGCATCTGGAAACACCATATATTTT | CASSLLGGLASGNTIYF
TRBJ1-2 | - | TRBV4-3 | TGCGCCAGCAGCCAAGGTGGGGCTGGCTACACCTTC | CASSQGGAGYTF
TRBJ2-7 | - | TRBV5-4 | TGTGCCAGCAGCTTGCCGGGGGTCTACGAGCAGTACTTC | CASSLPGVYEQYF
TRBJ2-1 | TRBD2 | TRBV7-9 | TGTGCCAGCACCACTGGCGGGAGACCCTACAATGAGCAGTTCTTC | CASTTGGRPYNEQFF
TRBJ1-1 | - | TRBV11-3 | TGTGCCAGCGGTCTAAGGCCTGCAGGCACTGAAGCTTTCTTT | CASGLRPAGTEAFF
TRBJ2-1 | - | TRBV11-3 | TGTGCCAGCAGCTTAGGAGTCCTTAGTGAGCAGTTCTTC | CASSLGVLSEQFF
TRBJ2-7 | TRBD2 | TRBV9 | TGTGCCAGCAGCCCGTGGACTAGCGGGTTCTACGAGCAGTACTTC | CASSPWTSGFYEQYF
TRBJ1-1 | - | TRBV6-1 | TGTGCCAGCAATCCCCTACTCTTAAACACTGAAGCTTTCTTT | CASNPLLLNTEAFF
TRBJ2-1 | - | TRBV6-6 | TGTGCCAGCGGGACTTCCCCTTACAATGAGCAGTTCTTC | CASGTSPYNEQFF
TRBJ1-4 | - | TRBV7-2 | TGTGCCAGCAGCTTAGCCCCCGCCAGGGGTAATGAAAAACTGTTTTTT | CASSLAPARGNEKLFF
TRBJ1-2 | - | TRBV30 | TGTGCCTGGAGTATACCCCCCGGGGGTGGCTACACCTTC | CAWSIPPGGGYTF
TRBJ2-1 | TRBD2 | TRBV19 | TGTGCCAGTACATTAGCGGGAGTTGGTCACTCTGAGCAGTTCTTC | CASTLAGVGHSEQFF
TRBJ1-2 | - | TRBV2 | TGTGCCAGCAGTGACGGAGGGCTCGCCTTCTATGGCTACACCTTC | CASSDGGLAFYGYTF
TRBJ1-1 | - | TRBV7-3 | TGTGCCAGCAGTCTAGCCACAAACACTGAAGCTTTCTTT | CASSLATNTEAFF
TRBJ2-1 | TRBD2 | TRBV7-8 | TGTGCCAGCAGCATACCTTTAATAAGCGGGAGGAATGAGCAGTTCTTC | CASSIPLISGRNEQFF
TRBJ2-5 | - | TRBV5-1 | TGCGCCAGCAGCCCGGGCGGGGTACAAGAGACCCAGTACTTC | CASSPGGVQETQYF
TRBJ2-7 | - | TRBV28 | TGTGCCAGCAGCCTGTACAGGGATACCTACGAGCAGTACTTC | CASSLYRDTYEQYF
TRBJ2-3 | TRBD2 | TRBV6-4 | TGTGCCAGCAGTGAGTCAGCGGGAGCTGCAGATACGCAGTATTTT | CASSESAGAADTQYF
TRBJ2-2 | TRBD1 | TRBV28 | TGTGCCAGCAGGGCGACAGGGGTGAACACCGGGGAGCTGTTTTTT | CASRATGVNTGELFF
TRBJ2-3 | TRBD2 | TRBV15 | TGTGCCACCAGCACAAGGACTAGCAGATACACAGATACGCAGTATTTT | CATSTRTSRYTDTQYF
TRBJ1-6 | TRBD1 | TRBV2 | TGTGCCACCCGACCTGACAGGGACCTGTCACCCCTCCACTTT | CATRPDRDLSPLHF
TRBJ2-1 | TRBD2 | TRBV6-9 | TGTGCCAGCATTAACAGGGGCGCGACTAGCGGGAACCGAAACTACAATGAGCAGTTCTTC | CASINRGATSGNRNYNEQFF
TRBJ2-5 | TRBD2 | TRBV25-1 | TGTGCCAGCAGTGAATGGGAGGGAGCGGGAGAGACCCAGTACTTC | CASSEWEGAGETQYF
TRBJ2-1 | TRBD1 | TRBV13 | TGTGCCAGCAGCTTGGGTACAGGGGGAGGATACAATGAGCAGTTCTTC | CASSLGTGGGYNEQFF
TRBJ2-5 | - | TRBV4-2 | TGTGCCAGCAGCCAAGATCTATTGCGGTACCAAGAGACCCAGTACTTC | CASSQDLLRYQETQYF
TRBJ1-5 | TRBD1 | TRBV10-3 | TGTGCCATCAGTGAAGGCAGGGGGGTTGTCCAGCCCCAGCATTTT | CAISEGRGVVQPQHF
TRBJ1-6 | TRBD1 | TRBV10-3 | TGTGCCATCAGTTGGGGGGACAGGGGAACCAATTCACCCCTCCACTTT | CAISWGDRGTNSPLHF
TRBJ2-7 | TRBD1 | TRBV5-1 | TGCGCCACATCCTCGGGACAGGGGACCTACGAGCAGTACTTC | CATSSGQGTYEQYF
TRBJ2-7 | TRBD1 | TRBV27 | TGTGCCAGCAGCTTAATCGCGGGACAGGCCCAATACGAGCAGTACTTC | CASSLIAGQAQYEQYF
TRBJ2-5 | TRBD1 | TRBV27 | TGTGCCAGCAAAGACAGGGATGAGTGGGAGACCCAGTACTTC | CASKDRDEWETQYF
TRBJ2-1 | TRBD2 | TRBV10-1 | TGCGCCAGCAGTCTAGCGGGAGATGAGCAGTTCTTC | CASSLAGDEQFF
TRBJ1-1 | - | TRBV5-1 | TGCGCCAGCCGTCTAGGGGTGGGGAACACTGAAGCTTTCTTT | CASRLGVGNTEAFF
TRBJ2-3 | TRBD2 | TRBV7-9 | TGTGCCAGCAGCCGTGGACTAGCGGGCACAGATACGCAGTATTTT | CASSRGLAGTDTQYF
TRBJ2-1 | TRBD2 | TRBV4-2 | TGTGCCAGCAGCCCCTCTCTAGCGGATCCCTACAATGAGCAGTTCTTC | CASSPSLADPYNEQFF
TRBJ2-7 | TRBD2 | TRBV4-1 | TGCGCCAGCAGCCCAGGACTAGTGTTCTACGAGCAGTACTTC | CASSPGLVFYEQYF
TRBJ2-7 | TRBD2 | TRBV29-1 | TGCAGCGTTGCGGGAGGCCACGAGCAGTACTTC | CSVAGGHEQYF
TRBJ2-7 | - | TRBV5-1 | TGCGCCAGCAGCTCGGACAGTGTAGTTTACGAGCAGTACTTC | CASSSDSVVYEQYF
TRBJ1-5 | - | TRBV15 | TGTGCCACCAGCAGAGATAACGTAGATCAGCCCCAGCATTTT | CATSRDNVDQPQHF
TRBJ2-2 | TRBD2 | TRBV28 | TGTGCCAGCATCTCGGGCGGGAGGGCCGGCACCGGGGAGCTGTTTTTT | CASISGGRAGTGELFF
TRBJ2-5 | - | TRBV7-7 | TGTGCCAGCAGCTTTCAAGGGGTAGAGACCCAGTACTTC | CASSFQGVETQYF
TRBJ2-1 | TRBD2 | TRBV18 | TGTGCCAGCTCACCATGGGCTAGCGGGAGTTCCTACAATGAGCAGTTCTTC | CASSPWASGSSYNEQFF
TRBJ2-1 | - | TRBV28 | TGTGCCAGCAGCCTCCGGAGGAATGAGCAGTTCTTC | CASSLRRNEQFF
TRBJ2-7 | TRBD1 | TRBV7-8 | TGTGCCAGCAGCTTAGGGGGGGACAGGGCCCACGAGCAGTACTTC | CASSLGGDRAHEQYF
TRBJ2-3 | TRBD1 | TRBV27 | TGTGCCAGCAGTGCCACAGGGGTGAGCACAGATACGCAGTATTTT | CASSATGVSTDTQYF
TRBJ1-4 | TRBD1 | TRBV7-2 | TGTGCCAGCAGCCCCAGGGACAGGGGGCGGAATGAAAAACTGTTTTTT | CASSPRDRGRNEKLFF
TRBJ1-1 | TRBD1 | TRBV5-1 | TGCGCCAGCAGCACAGGGGGGCAGAACACTGAAGCTTTCTTT | CASSTGGQNTEAFF
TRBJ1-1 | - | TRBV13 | TGTGCCAGCAGCTTAGGCGGCGGCCAAGAAGCTTTCTTT | CASSLGGGQEAFF
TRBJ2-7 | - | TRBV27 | TGTGCCAGCAGTTTGACGGTACAGTTCTCCTACGAGCAGTACTTC | CASSLTVQFSYEQYF